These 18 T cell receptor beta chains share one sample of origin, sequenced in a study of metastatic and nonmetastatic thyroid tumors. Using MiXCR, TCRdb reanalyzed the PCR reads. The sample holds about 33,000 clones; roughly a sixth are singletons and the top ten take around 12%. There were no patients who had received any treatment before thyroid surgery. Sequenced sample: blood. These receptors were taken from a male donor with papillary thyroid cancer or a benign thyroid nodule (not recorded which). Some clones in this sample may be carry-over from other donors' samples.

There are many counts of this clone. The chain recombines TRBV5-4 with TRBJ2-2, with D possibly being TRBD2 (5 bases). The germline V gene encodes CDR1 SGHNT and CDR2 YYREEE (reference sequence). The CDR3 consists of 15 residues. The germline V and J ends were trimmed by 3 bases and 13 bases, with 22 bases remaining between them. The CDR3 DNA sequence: TGTGCCAGCAGCTACGGGAATTCGACGAGAAAGGGGCTGTTTTTT. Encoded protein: CASSYGNSTRKGLFF.

CDR3 nucleotide sequence: TGTGCCAGCAGTTTAACGGCGGGAGGCGGGTTTGAGCAGTTCTTC. Translation gives CASSLTAGGGFEQFF. The V and J genes are TRBV28 and TRBJ2-1, with 8 positions matching TRBD2. This CDR3 is built from 15 residues. Germline CDR1 MDHEN, CDR2 SYDVKM. V gave up 2 bases and J gave up 9 bases; unmatched junction bases: 9.

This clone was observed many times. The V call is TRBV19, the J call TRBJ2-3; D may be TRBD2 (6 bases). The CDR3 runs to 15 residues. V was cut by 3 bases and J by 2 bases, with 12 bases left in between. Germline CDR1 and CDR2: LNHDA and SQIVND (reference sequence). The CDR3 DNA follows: TGTGCCAGTAGTATTAGGACTACCTTCACAGATACGCAGTATTTT. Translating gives CASSIRTTFTDTQYF.

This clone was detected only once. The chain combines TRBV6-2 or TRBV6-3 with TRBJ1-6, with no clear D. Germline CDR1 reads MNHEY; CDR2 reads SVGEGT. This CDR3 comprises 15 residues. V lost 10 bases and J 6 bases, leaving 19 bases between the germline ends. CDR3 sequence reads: CAINLHGEPNSPLHF. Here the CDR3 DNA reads TGTGCCATCAACCTTCATGGGGAGCCTAATTCACCCCTCCACTTT.

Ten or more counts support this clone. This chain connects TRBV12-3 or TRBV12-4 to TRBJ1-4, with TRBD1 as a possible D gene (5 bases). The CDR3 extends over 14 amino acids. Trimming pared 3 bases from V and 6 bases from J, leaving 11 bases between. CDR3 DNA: TGTGCCAGCAGTTTCCAGGGTGGAGATGAAAAACTGTTTTTT. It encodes CASSFQGGDEKLFF.

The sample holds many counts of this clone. The CDR3 DNA follows: TGTGCCAGCAGTTTAACAGGGGGTTTGTATGGCTACACCTTC. Translating gives CASSLTGGLYGYTF. V and J are TRBV28 and TRBJ1-2, with TRBD1 matching 8 bases. V was clipped by 2 bases and J by 5 bases; unmatched bases: 4. The length of the CDR3 is 14 residues. Germline lookup yields CDR1 MDHEN and CDR2 SYDVKM.

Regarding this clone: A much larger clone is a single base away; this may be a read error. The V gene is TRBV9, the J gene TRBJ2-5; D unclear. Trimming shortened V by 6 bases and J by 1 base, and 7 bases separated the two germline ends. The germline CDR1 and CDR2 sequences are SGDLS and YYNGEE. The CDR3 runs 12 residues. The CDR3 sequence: CASIGVQETQYF. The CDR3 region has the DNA TGTGCCAGCATCGGAGTCCAAGAGACCCAGTACTTC.

The CDR3 here is CASGDSGGNEQYF. The CDR3, as DNA: TGTGCCAGCGGTGACAGTGGAGGGAACGAGCAGTACTTC. The V call is TRBV28, the J call TRBJ2-7, with TRBD2 as a possible D gene (6 bases). Germline V gives CDR1 MDHEN, CDR2 SYDVKM. V was pared by 8 bases and J by 5 bases, with 16 bases between. There are 13 residues in the CDR3.

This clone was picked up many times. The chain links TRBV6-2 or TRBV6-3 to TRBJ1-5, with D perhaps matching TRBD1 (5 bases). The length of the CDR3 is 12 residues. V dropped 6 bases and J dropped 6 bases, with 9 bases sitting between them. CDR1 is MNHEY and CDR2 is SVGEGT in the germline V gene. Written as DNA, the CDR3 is TGTGCCAGCAGCGACAGCCTTCAGCCCCAGCATTTT. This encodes CASSDSLQPQHF.

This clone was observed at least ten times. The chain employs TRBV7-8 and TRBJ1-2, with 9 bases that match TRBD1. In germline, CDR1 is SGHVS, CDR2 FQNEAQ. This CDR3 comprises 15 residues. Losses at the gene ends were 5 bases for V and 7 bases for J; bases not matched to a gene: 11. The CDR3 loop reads CASSPRDRVTGGYTF. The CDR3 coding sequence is TGTGCCAGCAGCCCCCGGGACAGGGTCACCGGTGGCTACACCTTC.

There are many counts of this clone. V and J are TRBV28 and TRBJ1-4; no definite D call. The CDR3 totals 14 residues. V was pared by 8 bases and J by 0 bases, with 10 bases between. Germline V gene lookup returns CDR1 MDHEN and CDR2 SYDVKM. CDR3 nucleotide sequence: TGTGCCAGCGGCACACAGTCAACTAATGAAAAACTGTTTTTT. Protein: CASGTQSTNEKLFF.

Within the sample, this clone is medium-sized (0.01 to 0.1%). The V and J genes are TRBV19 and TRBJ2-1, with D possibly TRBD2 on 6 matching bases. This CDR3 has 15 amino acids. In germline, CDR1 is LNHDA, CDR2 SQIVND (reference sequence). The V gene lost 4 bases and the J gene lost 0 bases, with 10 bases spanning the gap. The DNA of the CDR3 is TGTGCCAGTAGTAGTCGGGGGTTCTCCTACAATGAGCAGTTCTTC. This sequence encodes CASSSRGFSYNEQFF.

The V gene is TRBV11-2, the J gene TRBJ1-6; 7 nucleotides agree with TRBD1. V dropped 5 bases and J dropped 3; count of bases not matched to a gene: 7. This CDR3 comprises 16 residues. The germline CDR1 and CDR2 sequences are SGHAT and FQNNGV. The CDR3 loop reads CASSLRAGGYNSPLHF. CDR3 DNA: TGTGCCAGCAGCCTTCGTGCAGGGGGCTATAATTCACCCCTCCACTTT. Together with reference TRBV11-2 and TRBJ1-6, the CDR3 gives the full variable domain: EAGVAQSPRYKIIEKRQSVAFWCNPISGHATLYWYQQILGQGPKLLIQFQNNGVVDDSQLPKDRFSAERLKGVDSTLKIQPAKLEDSAVYLCASSLRAGGYNSPLHFGNGTRLTVT.

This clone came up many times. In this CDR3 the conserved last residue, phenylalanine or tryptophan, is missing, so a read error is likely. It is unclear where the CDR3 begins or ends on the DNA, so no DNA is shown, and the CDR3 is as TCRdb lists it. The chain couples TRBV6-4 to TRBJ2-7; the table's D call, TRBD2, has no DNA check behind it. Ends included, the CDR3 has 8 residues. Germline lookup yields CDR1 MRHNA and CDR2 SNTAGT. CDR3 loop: CASSDGGL.

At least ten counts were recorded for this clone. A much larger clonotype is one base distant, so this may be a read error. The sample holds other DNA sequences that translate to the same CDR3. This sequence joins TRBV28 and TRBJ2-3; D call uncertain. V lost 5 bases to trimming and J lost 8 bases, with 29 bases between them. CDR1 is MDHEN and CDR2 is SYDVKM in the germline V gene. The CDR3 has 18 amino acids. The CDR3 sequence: CASSLGLVQVSPSITQYF. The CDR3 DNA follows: TGTGCCAGCAGTCTCGGGCTAGTTCAAGTTTCACCTTCAATTACGCAGTATTTT.

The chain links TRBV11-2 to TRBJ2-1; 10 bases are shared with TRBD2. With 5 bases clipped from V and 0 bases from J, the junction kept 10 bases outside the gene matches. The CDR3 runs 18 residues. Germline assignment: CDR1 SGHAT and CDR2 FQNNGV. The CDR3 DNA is TGTGCCAGCAGCCCCGGGACTAGCGCGTGGTGCTCCTACAATGAGCAGTTCTTC. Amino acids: CASSPGTSAWCSYNEQFF.

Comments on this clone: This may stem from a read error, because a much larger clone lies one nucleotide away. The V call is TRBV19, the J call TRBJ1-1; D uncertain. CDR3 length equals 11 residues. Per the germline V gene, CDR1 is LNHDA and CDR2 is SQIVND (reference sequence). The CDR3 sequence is CTSRRRAEAFF. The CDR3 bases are TGTACCAGTAGGCGGAGGGCTGAAGCTTTCTTT.

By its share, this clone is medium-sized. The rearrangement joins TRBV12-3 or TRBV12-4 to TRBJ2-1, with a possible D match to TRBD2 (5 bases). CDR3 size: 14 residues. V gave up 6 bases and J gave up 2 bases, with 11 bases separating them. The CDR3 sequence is CASSSTGAYNEQFF. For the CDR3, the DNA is TGTGCCAGCAGCTCAACCGGGGCCTACAATGAGCAGTTCTTC.